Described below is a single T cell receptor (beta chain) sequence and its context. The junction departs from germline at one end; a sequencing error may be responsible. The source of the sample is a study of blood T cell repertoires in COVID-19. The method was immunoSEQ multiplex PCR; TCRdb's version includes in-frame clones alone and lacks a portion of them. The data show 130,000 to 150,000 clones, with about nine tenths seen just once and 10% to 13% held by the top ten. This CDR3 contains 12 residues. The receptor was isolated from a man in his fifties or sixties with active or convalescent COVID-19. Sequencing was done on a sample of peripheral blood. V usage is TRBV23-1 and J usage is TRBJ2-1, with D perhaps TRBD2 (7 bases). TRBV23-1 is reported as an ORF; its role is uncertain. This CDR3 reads CASSETGRVRLF. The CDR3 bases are TGCGCCAGCAGTGAAACAGGGAGGGTACGGCTCTTC.